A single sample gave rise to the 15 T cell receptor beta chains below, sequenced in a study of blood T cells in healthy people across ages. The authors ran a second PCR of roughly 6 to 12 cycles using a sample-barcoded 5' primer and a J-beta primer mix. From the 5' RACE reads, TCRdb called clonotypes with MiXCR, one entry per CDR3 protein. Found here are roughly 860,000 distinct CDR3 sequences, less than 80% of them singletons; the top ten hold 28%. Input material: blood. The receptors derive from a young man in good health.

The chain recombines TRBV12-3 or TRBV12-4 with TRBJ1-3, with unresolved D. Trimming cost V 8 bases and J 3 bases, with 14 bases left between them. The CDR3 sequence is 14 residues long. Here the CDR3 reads CASLNSNYGNTIYF. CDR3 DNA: TGTGCCAGCCTTAACAGCAACTATGGAAACACCATATATTTT.

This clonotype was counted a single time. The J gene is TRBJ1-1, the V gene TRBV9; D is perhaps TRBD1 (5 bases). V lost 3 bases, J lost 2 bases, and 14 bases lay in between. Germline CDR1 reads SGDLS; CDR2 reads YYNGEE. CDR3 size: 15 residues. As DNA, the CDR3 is TGTGCCAGCAGCGGGGTCGGGGGTGGCAACACTGAAGCTTTCTTT. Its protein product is CASSGVGGGNTEAFF.

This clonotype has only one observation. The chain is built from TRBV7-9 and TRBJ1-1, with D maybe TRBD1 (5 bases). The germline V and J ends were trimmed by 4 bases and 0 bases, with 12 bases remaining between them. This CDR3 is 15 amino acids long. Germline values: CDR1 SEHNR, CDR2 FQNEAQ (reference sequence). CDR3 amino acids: CASSSQGTLNTEAFF. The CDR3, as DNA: TGTGCCAGCAGCTCGCAGGGAACTCTGAACACTGAAGCTTTCTTT.

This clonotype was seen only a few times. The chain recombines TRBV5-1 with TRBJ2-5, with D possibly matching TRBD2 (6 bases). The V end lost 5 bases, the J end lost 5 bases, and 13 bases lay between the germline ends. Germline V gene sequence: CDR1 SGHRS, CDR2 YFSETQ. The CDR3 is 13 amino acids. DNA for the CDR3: TGCGCCAGCAGAATAGCAGGGACTGAGACCCAGTACTTC. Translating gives CASRIAGTETQYF.

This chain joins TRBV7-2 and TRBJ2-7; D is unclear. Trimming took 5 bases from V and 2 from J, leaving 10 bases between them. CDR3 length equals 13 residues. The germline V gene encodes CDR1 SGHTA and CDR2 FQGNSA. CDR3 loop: CASSRRITYEQYF. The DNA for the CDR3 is TGTGCCAGCAGCCGGCGTATAACCTACGAGCAGTACTTC.

In DNA form, the CDR3 reads TGTGCCAGCAGCTTAGGTCTCCAGGGACACGAGCAGTACTTC. Translated, it gives CASSLGLQGHEQYF. The V and J genes are TRBV7-2 and TRBJ2-7; tentatively, D is TRBD1 or TRBD2 (5 bases each). Germline V gene lookup returns CDR1 SGHTA and CDR2 FQGNSA. V dropped 1 base and J dropped 5 bases, with 12 bases sitting between them. The CDR3 extends over 14 amino acids. Full variable domain (missing parts from reference TRBV7-2 and TRBJ2-7): GAGVSQSPSNKVTEKGKDVELRCDPISGHTALYWYRQSLGQGLEFLIYFQGNSAPDKSGLPSDRFSAERTGGSVSTLTIQRTQQEDSAVYLCASSLGLQGHEQYFGPGTRLTVT.

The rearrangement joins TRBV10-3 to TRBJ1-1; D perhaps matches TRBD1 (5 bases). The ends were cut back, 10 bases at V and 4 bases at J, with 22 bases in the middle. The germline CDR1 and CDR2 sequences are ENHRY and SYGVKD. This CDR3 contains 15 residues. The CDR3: CATCGESQGGTEAFF. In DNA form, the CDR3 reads TGTGCCACCTGCGGTGAGTCGCAGGGCGGCACTGAAGCTTTCTTT.

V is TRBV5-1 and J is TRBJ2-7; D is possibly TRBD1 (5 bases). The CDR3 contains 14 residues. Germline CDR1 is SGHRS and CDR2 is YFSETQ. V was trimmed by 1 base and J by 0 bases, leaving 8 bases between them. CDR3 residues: CASSLQDNSYEQYF. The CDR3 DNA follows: TGCGCCAGCAGCTTGCAGGACAACTCCTACGAGCAGTACTTC.

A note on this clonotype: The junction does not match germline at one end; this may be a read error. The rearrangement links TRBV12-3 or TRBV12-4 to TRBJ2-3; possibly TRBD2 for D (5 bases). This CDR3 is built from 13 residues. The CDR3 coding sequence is TGTGCCAGCAGTATAGCGAGTACAGATGCGCAGTATTTT. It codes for CASSIASTDAQYF.

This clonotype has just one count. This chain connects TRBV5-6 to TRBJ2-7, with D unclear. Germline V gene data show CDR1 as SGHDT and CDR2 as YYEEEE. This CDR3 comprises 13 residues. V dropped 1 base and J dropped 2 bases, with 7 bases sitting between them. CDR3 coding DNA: TGTGCCAGCAGCTTGATTGTGACCTACGAGCAGTACTTC. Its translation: CASSLIVTYEQYF.

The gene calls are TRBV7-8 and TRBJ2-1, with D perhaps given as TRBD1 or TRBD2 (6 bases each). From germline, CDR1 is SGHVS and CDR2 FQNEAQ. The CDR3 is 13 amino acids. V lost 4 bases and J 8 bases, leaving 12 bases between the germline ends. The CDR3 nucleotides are TGTGCCAGCAGCTCACCGGAGGGGGATGAGCAGTTCTTC. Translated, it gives CASSSPEGDEQFF.

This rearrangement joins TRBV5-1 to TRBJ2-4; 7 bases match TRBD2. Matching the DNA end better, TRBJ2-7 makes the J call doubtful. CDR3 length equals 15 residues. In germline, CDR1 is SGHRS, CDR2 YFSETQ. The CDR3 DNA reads TGCGCCAGCAGCTTGTCTTTCGGCGGGGGCTACGAGCAGTACTTC. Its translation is CASSLSFGGGYEQYF.

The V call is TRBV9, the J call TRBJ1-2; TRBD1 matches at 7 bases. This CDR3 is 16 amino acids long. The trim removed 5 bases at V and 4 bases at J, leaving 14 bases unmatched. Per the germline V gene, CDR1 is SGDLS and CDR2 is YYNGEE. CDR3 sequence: CASSASLTGSPYGYTF. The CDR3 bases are TGTGCCAGCAGTGCATCCTTGACAGGGTCCCCCTATGGCTACACCTTC.

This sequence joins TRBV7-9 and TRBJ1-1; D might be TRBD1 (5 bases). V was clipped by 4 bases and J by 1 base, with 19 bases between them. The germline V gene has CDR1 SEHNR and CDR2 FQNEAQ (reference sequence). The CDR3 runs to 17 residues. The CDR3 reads CASSSNWDSRPNTEAFF. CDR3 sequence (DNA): TGTGCCAGCAGCTCGAACTGGGACTCCCGACCGAACACTGAAGCTTTCTTT.

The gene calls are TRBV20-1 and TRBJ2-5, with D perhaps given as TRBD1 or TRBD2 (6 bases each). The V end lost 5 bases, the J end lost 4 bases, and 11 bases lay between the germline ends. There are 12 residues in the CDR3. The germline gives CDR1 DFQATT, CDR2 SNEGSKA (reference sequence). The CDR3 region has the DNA TGCAGTGCTGGAGGGGGTAGAGAGACCCAGTACTTC. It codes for CSAGGGRETQYF.